These 11 T cell receptor beta chains originate from one sample sequenced in a study of identical twins. Using its own MiXCR run on the 5' RACE reads, TCRdb lists one record per CDR3 protein. The table has around 230,000 distinct CDR3 sequences, 6.5% seen once; the top ten hold roughly 15%. These data are also associated with another study on T cells expressing NK-cell markers.

The sample consisted of CD8+ T cells sorted from blood. The receptors here all came from a woman under 30 in good health.

The J gene is TRBJ1-2, the V gene TRBV20-1, with TRBD1 matching over 9 bases. The germline V gene has CDR1 DFQATT and CDR2 SNEGSKA (reference sequence). J gave up 4 bases and V 6 bases, and 6 bases lay outside the gene matches. The CDR3 consists of 13 residues. CDR3 coding DNA: TGCAGTGCCCTTTCGGGACAGGGCTATGGCTACACCTTC. It translates to CSALSGQGYGYTF.

This clonotype was counted between two and nine times. The chain couples TRBV7-9 to TRBJ2-5; TRBD1 matches 8 bases. This CDR3 is built from 16 residues. CDR1 is SEHNR, CDR2 FQNEAQ, per germline (reference sequence). Trimming at V came to 3 bases and at J to 5 bases, leaving 11 bases not matched to a gene. The CDR3 coding sequence is TGTGCCAGCAGCTTGGGGCCAGGGGGCGCGGGCGAGACCCAGTACTTC. This gives the protein CASSLGPGGAGETQYF.

This clonotype was counted a few times. The CDR3 DNA reads as TGTGCCAGCAGCCAAGTCCGGGACAGGGGACGGTATGGCTACACCTTC. Protein sequence: CASSQVRDRGRYGYTF. The V and J genes are TRBV3-1 and TRBJ1-2; 10 bases map to TRBD1. Germline assignment: CDR1 LGHDT and CDR2 YNNKEL (reference sequence). The CDR3 sequence is 16 residues long. V lost 1 base and J lost 5; bases outside the gene matches: 7.

The table lists this clonotype with a few counts. The chain combines TRBV9 with TRBJ2-7; 7 bases are a match to TRBD1. Germline CDR1 is SGDLS and CDR2 is YYNGEE. J was trimmed by 3 bases and V by 3 bases; bases with no gene match: 6. This CDR3 is built from 14 residues. CDR3 loop: CASSEKDRHYEQYF. CDR3 bases: TGTGCCAGCAGCGAAAAGGACAGGCACTACGAGCAGTACTTC.

This clonotype was found many times. The V and J genes are TRBV6-4 and TRBJ1-6; 8 positions match TRBD1. This CDR3 spans 15 amino acids. CDR1 MRHNA and CDR2 SNTAGT come from the germline V gene. V trimming: 5 bases; J trimming: 7 bases; junction bases outside the gene matches: 7. The CDR3 bases are TGTGCCAGCAGTCCCGGACAGGGCGGGAATTCACCCCTCCACTTT. Encoded protein: CASSPGQGGNSPLHF.

The rearrangement links TRBV7-8 to TRBJ2-2; 7 bases match TRBD2. Per germline, CDR1 SGHVS and CDR2 FQNEAQ. The CDR3 spans 14 residues. With V trimmed by 4 bases and J by 6 bases, 5 bases remained unmatched. The CDR3 sequence: CASSSGGGPGELFF. CDR3 coding DNA: TGTGCCAGCAGCTCCGGGGGAGGGCCCGGGGAGCTGTTTTTT.

This clonotype has more than one count but fewer than ten. The chain is built from TRBV2 and TRBJ2-7; 7 positions match TRBD2. Germline CDR1 and CDR2: SNHLY and FYNNEI. J lost 4 bases, V lost 1 base, and 4 bases had no gene match. The length of the CDR3 is 14 residues. The chain's CDR3 is CASSEDGGVYEQYF. In DNA form, the CDR3 reads TGTGCCAGCAGTGAAGATGGGGGGGTATACGAGCAGTACTTC.

This clonotype has just a few counts. The chain employs TRBV3-1 and TRBJ2-5; 7 nucleotides agree with TRBD1. The germline CDR1 and CDR2 sequences are LGHDT and YNNKEL (reference sequence). V lost 0 bases, J lost 4 bases, and 8 bases stayed unmatched. This CDR3 is built from 16 residues. The CDR3: CASSQDGNRGLETQYF. CDR3 nucleotide sequence: TGTGCCAGCAGCCAAGATGGTAACAGGGGTCTAGAGACCCAGTACTTC.

This chain links TRBV4-3 with TRBJ1-4, with D possibly being TRBD1 (6 bases). V was shortened by 0 bases and J by 8 bases, with 10 bases between the two germline ends. Germline CDR1 and CDR2: LGHNA and YSLEER. This CDR3 comprises 14 residues. CDR3 sequence reads: CASSQDGGGEKLFF. DNA of the CDR3: TGCGCCAGCAGCCAAGATGGGGGCGGGGAAAAACTGTTTTTT.

This clonotype was counted a few times. The chain joins TRBV7-6 to TRBJ2-7; D may correspond to TRBD1 or TRBD2 (5 bases each). Trimming stripped 5 bases from V and 6 bases from J, with 11 bases between. This CDR3 region has 12 residues. Germline V CDR1 and CDR2: SGHVS, FNYEAQ. CDR3 in DNA: TGTGCCAGCAGCGAGGGACGGGGCGAGCAGTACTTC. It codes for CASSEGRGEQYF.

This chain links TRBV5-5 with TRBJ2-1; TRBD2 is a possible D gene (5 bases). Trimming shortened V by 3 bases and J by 12 bases, and 13 bases separated the two germline ends. CDR3 length: 12 amino acids. Germline values: CDR1 SGHKS, CDR2 YYEKEE (reference sequence). CDR3 sequence (DNA): TGTGCCAGCAGCTCCTCTCCTGCGGGGCAGTTCTTC. Translated: CASSSSPAGQFF.